The next 11 T cell receptor beta chains were all read from a single sample in a study of molecular identifiers for immune sequencing clone quantification. In TCRdb, the PCR reads were re-called with MiXCR into one record per CDR3 protein. The table has about 60,000 distinct CDR3 sequences, about a sixth seen once. Sequencing used naive CD8+ T cells from blood, with Jurkat cell RNA spiked in. Described subset: FACS-sorted CD8+CD4-CCR7+CD45RA+ naive T cells. These receptor sequences come from a human donor in good health. Some libraries in this study had Jurkat cell RNA spiked in.

About this clonotype itself: Being one base from a much bigger clone, this may be a read error. The rearrangement links TRBV6-2 or TRBV6-3 to TRBJ2-5; D is possibly TRBD2 (5 bases). The germline gives CDR1 MNHEY, CDR2 SVGEGT. The CDR3 length is 12 residues. Trimming shortened V by 10 bases and J by 4 bases, and 13 bases separated the two germline ends. Written as DNA, the CDR3 is TGTGCCAACAAACCAGGAGGAGAGACCCAGTACTTC. Amino acid sequence: CANKPGGETQYF.

The chain combines TRBV28 with TRBJ2-1; 9 nucleotides align to TRBD2. There are 17 residues in the CDR3. From germline, CDR1 is MDHEN and CDR2 SYDVKM. V dropped 1 base and J dropped 2; count of bases not matched to a gene: 6. CDR3 region: CASSLLRGGRAYNEQFF. The CDR3 bases are TGTGCCAGCAGTTTATTACGCGGCGGGAGGGCCTACAATGAGCAGTTCTTC.

With regard to this clonotype: It may be a read error: a sequence one base away is much more abundant. Because it lacks the conserved phenylalanine or tryptophan at the end, this CDR3 is likely a read error. The chain has TRBV10-3 and TRBJ2-5, with D perhaps being TRBD1 or TRBD2 (5 bases each). The CDR3 sequence is 14 residues long. V was cut by 6 bases and J by 5 bases, with 16 bases left in between. The germline CDR1 and CDR2 sequences are ENHRY and SYGVKD. CDR3 sequence: CAIRRGANMETQYL. In DNA form, the CDR3 reads TGTGCCATCAGGCGAGGGGCTAATATGGAGACCCAGTACCTC.

This clonotype was recorded a few times. A much larger clone is a single base away; this may be a read error. This chain uses TRBV7-9 with TRBJ2-7, with a tentative D call TRBD1 (6 bases). The V end lost 8 bases, the J end lost 2 bases, and 16 bases lay between the germline ends. Germline assignment: CDR1 SEHNR and CDR2 FQNEAQ (reference sequence). The CDR3 is made up of 14 amino acids. CDR3 region: CASGTGGRPYEQYF. The DNA of the CDR3 is TGTGCCAGCGGTACTGGGGGCAGGCCCTACGAGCAGTACTTC.

The genes are TRBV12-3 or TRBV12-4 and TRBJ1-5; no clear D. The V and J ends lost 6 bases and 4 bases respectively, with 10 bases between them. The CDR3 is 13 amino acids. DNA of the CDR3: TGTGCCAGCAGCTTCAGCGTAAATCAGCCCCAGCATTTT. Encoded protein: CASSFSVNQPQHF.

This clonotype was seen at least ten times. V is TRBV27 and J is TRBJ2-3; no firm D call. This CDR3 spans 15 amino acids. Per the germline V gene, CDR1 is MNHEY and CDR2 is SMNVEV (reference sequence). Trimming shortened V by 5 bases and J by 2 bases, and 14 bases separated the two germline ends. The CDR3 spells CASSPWAGFTDTQYF. CDR3 coding DNA: TGTGCCAGCAGTCCCTGGGCAGGATTCACAGATACGCAGTATTTT.

In this sample, this clonotype turned up many times. CDR3 DNA sequence: TGTGCCAGCAGCTTTTTTGCTAGCGGGACAGATACGCAGTATTTT. This gives the protein CASSFFASGTDTQYF. V is TRBV7-8 and J is TRBJ2-3, with 8 bases matching TRBD2. V shed 3 bases, J shed 3 bases, and the junction held 5 bases outside the gene matches. The CDR3 runs to 15 residues. Per germline, CDR1 SGHVS and CDR2 FQNEAQ.

In regard to this clonotype: This may arise from a read error, as a much more abundant clone is one base away. The chain is built from TRBV28 and TRBJ2-1; D ambiguous. Germline V gene sequence: CDR1 MDHEN, CDR2 SYDVKM. This CDR3 comprises 13 residues. CDR3 residues: CASSLQAYDEQFF. CDR3 nucleotides: TGTGCCAGCAGCCTCCAGGCCTACGATGAGCAGTTCTTC.

The chain has TRBV9 and TRBJ2-3; D assignment may be TRBD1 or TRBD2 (5 bases each). The V and J ends lost 4 bases and 6 bases respectively, with 12 bases between them. CDR3 length: 13 amino acids. Germline assignment: CDR1 SGDLS and CDR2 YYNGEE. The DNA of the CDR3 is TGTGCCAGCAGCCCGGTGTGGGGGGATACGCAGTATTTT. It is translated as CASSPVWGDTQYF.

This clonotype was detected many times. This chain uses TRBV25-1 with TRBJ2-7; TRBD1 matches 9 bases. Germline trimming cut 5 bases from V and 5 bases from J; bases unmatched to any gene: 7. The CDR3 runs to 14 residues. The germline V gene encodes CDR1 MGHDK and CDR2 SYGVNS. In nucleotides, the CDR3 is TGTGCCAGCAGTCTAGGGACAGGGATACACGAGCAGTACTTC. Amino acids: CASSLGTGIHEQYF.

This clonotype was seen many times. The rearrangement uses TRBV27 and TRBJ2-7; D call uncertain. This CDR3 has 14 residues. Trimming left V 2 bases short and J 3 bases short, with 11 bases between. Germline loops: CDR1 MNHEY, CDR2 SMNVEV (reference sequence). The CDR3 bases are TGTGCCAGCAGTTTAATCGGTCGGAACTACGAGCAGTACTTC. As protein: CASSLIGRNYEQYF.